These 31 T cell receptor beta chains were sequenced from one sample in a study of blood T cell repertoires in COVID-19. Using immunoSEQ multiplex PCR, the repertoire was profiled, and TCRdb retains in-frame clones only, with some absent. The table shows roughly 67,000 clones, with 76% occurring only once. The material sequenced was peripheral blood. All receptors come from a woman aged 45-59 years with active or convalescent COVID-19.

The chain combines TRBV29-1 with TRBJ2-3; no clear D. This CDR3 comprises 14 residues. The V end lost 3 bases, the J end lost 0 bases, and 10 bases lay between the germline ends. Germline V CDR1 and CDR2: SQVTM, ANQGSEA. The CDR3 loop reads CSVDGVGSTDTQYF. Here the CDR3 DNA reads TGCAGCGTTGATGGAGTAGGTAGCACAGATACGCAGTATTTT.

The gene calls are TRBV5-1 and TRBJ2-5, with 8 bases lining up with TRBD2. Trimming at V came to 0 bases and at J to 1 base, leaving 11 bases not matched to a gene. There are 18 residues in the CDR3. The germline gives CDR1 SGHRS, CDR2 YFSETQ. The CDR3 DNA reads TGCGCCAGCAGCTTGGGGGCGGCGGGAGGCCCACCCCAAGAGACCCAGTACTTC. Residues: CASSLGAAGGPPQETQYF.

This chain joins TRBV11-1 and TRBJ1-4, with TRBD1 as a possible D gene (6 bases). Germline CDR1 reads SGHAT; CDR2 reads FQDESV (reference sequence). The CDR3 sequence is 14 residues long. Trimming removed 3 bases from V and 8 bases from J, with 13 bases in between. The CDR3 nucleotides read TGTGCCAGCAGCTTTGAGGGGGGGCCGGAAAAACTGTTTTTT. Translated, it gives CASSFEGGPEKLFF.

This sequence joins TRBV7-8 and TRBJ1-1; D might be TRBD1 (5 bases). The CDR3 has 15 amino acids. Germline V gene sequence: CDR1 SGHVS, CDR2 FQNEAQ. The V gene lost 4 bases and the J gene lost 0 bases, with 12 bases spanning the gap. The CDR3, as DNA: TGTGCCAGCAGCTCCTACGACAGCATGAACACTGAAGCTTTCTTT. This sequence encodes CASSSYDSMNTEAFF.

The chain links TRBV4-3 to TRBJ1-1, with 9 bases aligning to TRBD1. After removal of 4 bases from V and 3 bases from J, the junction contained 6 bases not matched to a gene. Germline assignment: CDR1 LGHNA and CDR2 YSLEER. This CDR3 region has 15 residues. The CDR3: CASSLRTGEYTEAFF. DNA of the CDR3: TGCGCCAGCAGCCTACGGACAGGGGAATACACTGAAGCTTTCTTT.

J is TRBJ2-1 and V is TRBV27; D not certain. V was pared by 2 bases and J by 6 bases, with 14 bases between. CDR1 and CDR2 from the germline V gene are MNHEY and SMNVEV (reference sequence). The CDR3 is 15 residues long. The CDR3 coding sequence is TGTGCCAGCAGTTTACAGTTGGGCTCTCTCAATGAGCAGTTCTTC. This gives the protein CASSLQLGSLNEQFF.

This clone is medium-sized. J is TRBJ2-7 and V is TRBV9; 10 bases fit TRBD1. V shed 3 bases, J shed 4 bases, and the junction held 7 bases outside the gene matches. The germline CDR1 and CDR2 sequences are SGDLS and YYNGEE. The CDR3 extends over 15 amino acids. The DNA of the CDR3 is TGTGCCAGCAGCGAGGGGACAGGGGAGACGTACGAGCAGTACTTC. This encodes CASSEGTGETYEQYF.

This clone was recorded a few times. The rearrangement links TRBV5-6 to TRBJ1-1; 8 positions match TRBD1. The CDR3 consists of 14 residues. Germline lookup yields CDR1 SGHDT and CDR2 YYEEEE. The V and J ends lost 4 bases and 1 base, in that order; junction bases with no gene match: 3. For the CDR3, the DNA is TGTGCCAGCAGCCTAACAGGGGGGAACACTGAAGCTTTCTTT. This codes for CASSLTGGNTEAFF.

V and J are TRBV5-1 and TRBJ1-4, with 10 bases lining up with TRBD1. There are 19 residues in the CDR3. The J segment lost 4 bases and the V segment lost 5 bases, leaving 17 bases of the junction unmatched. Germline V lookup: CDR1 SGHRS, CDR2 YFSETQ. The CDR3 is CASRGPGQGSALDNEKLFF. The DNA of the CDR3 is TGCGCCAGCAGGGGGCCGGGACAGGGGAGCGCCCTAGATAATGAAAAACTGTTTTTT. The full variable domain, completed using reference TRBV5-1 and TRBJ1-4, is KAGVTQTPRYLIKTRGQQVTLSCSPISGHRSVSWYQQTPGQGLQFLFEYFSETQRNKGNFPGRFSGRQFSNSRSEMNVSTLELGDSALYLCASRGPGQGSALDNEKLFFGSGTQLSVL.

This chain joins TRBV7-9 and TRBJ1-5; a weak D match, TRBD1 (5 bases). The CDR3 runs 14 residues. In germline, CDR1 is SEHNR, CDR2 FQNEAQ (reference sequence). V dropped 5 bases and J dropped 6 bases, with 14 bases sitting between them. CDR3 loop: CASSGAIPGQPQHF. CDR3 DNA sequence: TGTGCCAGCAGCGGGGCGATCCCGGGTCAGCCCCAGCATTTT.

The chain uses TRBV2 and TRBJ2-2, with TRBD2 identical over 8 bases. The CDR3 loop spans 14 amino acids. The J segment lost 2 bases and the V segment lost 8 bases, leaving 4 bases of the junction unmatched. Germline CDR1 is SNHLY and CDR2 is FYNNEI. The CDR3 loop reads CASGAGANTGELFF. CDR3 DNA: TGTGCCAGCGGAGCGGGAGCTAACACCGGGGAGCTGTTTTTT.

The rearrangement links TRBV29-1 to TRBJ2-3; the D gene is possibly TRBD2 (5 bases). Germline V CDR1 and CDR2: SQVTM, ANQGSEA. This CDR3 spans 14 amino acids. The ends were cut back, 4 bases at V and 0 bases at J, with 11 bases in the middle. CDR3 in amino acids: CSVVAYISTDTQYF. The CDR3 DNA sequence: TGCAGCGTTGTAGCGTACATTAGCACAGATACGCAGTATTTT.

The gene calls are TRBV27 and TRBJ2-3; D is possibly TRBD2 (5 bases). Trimming removed 7 bases from V and 3 bases from J, with 14 bases in between. This CDR3 has 14 residues. The germline gives CDR1 MNHEY, CDR2 SMNVEV (reference sequence). The DNA of the CDR3 is TGTGCCAGCACGAGGGATCAGTATACAGATACGCAGTATTTT. It is translated as CASTRDQYTDTQYF.

The chain links TRBV7-8 to TRBJ1-2; tentative D call: TRBD1 (5 bases). In germline, CDR1 is SGHVS, CDR2 FQNEAQ. This CDR3 comprises 12 residues. V was clipped by 5 bases and J by 5 bases, with 9 bases between them. The CDR3 region is CASSPGLYGYTF. CDR3 DNA: TGTGCCAGCAGCCCGGGACTGTATGGCTACACCTTC.

The chain has TRBV6-5 and TRBJ1-3; no definite D call. CDR3 length: 14 residues. The V gene's germline CDR1 is MNHEY and CDR2 SVGAGI. The V end lost 7 bases, the J end lost 0 bases, and 10 bases lay between the germline ends. The CDR3 reads CASKRAVSGNTIYF. In DNA, the CDR3 is TGTGCCAGCAAGAGGGCGGTCTCTGGAAACACCATATATTTT.

The CDR3 DNA reads TGTGCCAGCAGCCCCGGACTAGCGGAGAGGGGTCTCGAGCAGTACTTC. Encoded protein: CASSPGLAERGLEQYF. V and J are TRBV11-1 and TRBJ2-7; TRBD2 aligns across 10 bases. Trimming at V came to 5 bases and at J to 6 bases, leaving 13 bases not matched to a gene. This CDR3 has 16 amino acids. Per germline, CDR1 SGHAT and CDR2 FQDESV (reference sequence).

This chain uses TRBV11-2 with TRBJ1-1; D is unclear. Germline V gene lookup returns CDR1 SGHAT and CDR2 FQNNGV. Trimming removed 2 bases from V and 6 bases from J, with 7 bases in between. The CDR3 covers 12 residues. CDR3 protein: CASSLRVPEAFF. CDR3 in DNA: TGTGCCAGCAGCTTACGGGTTCCTGAAGCTTTCTTT.

The gene calls are TRBV7-9 and TRBJ2-7, with D possibly being TRBD1 (5 bases). Germline loops: CDR1 SEHNR, CDR2 FQNEAQ (reference sequence). With 4 bases removed from V and 1 base from J, the gap between germline ends came to 8 bases. CDR3 size: 13 residues. In DNA form, the CDR3 reads TGTGCCAGCAGCTCCAGGGTTTCCTACGAGCAGTACTTC. Translating gives CASSSRVSYEQYF.

The V gene is TRBV7-8, the J gene TRBJ2-1; D gene uncertain. The CDR3 is 15 residues long. The V end was cut by 4 bases, the J end by 3 bases, with 13 bases between. Germline CDR1 SGHVS, CDR2 FQNEAQ. In DNA, the CDR3 is TGTGCCAGCAGCTCCCGGCAGGCAATCTACAATGAGCAGTTCTTC. It translates to CASSSRQAIYNEQFF.

This chain joins TRBV9 and TRBJ2-2; possibly TRBD1 for D (5 bases). Germline assignment: CDR1 SGDLS and CDR2 YYNGEE. The CDR3 has 15 amino acids. The V end was cut by 0 bases, the J end by 8 bases, with 14 bases between. The CDR3 nucleotides read TGTGCCAGCAGCGTAGCTACCGGATGGACAGGGGAGCTGTTTTTT. It yields the protein CASSVATGWTGELFF.

The sample holds one count of this clone. The gene calls are TRBV6-8 and TRBJ1-6; 9 nucleotides align to TRBD1. There are 14 residues in the CDR3. Germline V gives CDR1 MNHGY, CDR2 SAAAGT. V lost 5 bases to trimming and J lost 7 bases; unmatched junction nucleotides: 3. CDR3 sequence: CASSAGTGNSPLHF. CDR3 coding DNA: TGTGCCAGCAGTGCCGGGACAGGGAATTCACCCCTCCACTTT.

V usage is TRBV19 and J usage is TRBJ1-2, with D hard to call. Trimming took 11 bases from V and 4 from J, leaving 20 bases between them. The CDR3 is 14 amino acids. Germline-derived CDR1 and CDR2 are LNHDA and SQIVND (reference sequence). CDR3 sequence (DNA): TGTGCCGCAGCCCCGGGCCGTGGGAGCTATGGCTACACCTTC. Its translation is CAAAPGRGSYGYTF.

The rearrangement links TRBV2 to TRBJ2-2; 12 bases are shared with TRBD2. The J segment lost 6 bases and the V segment lost 7 bases, leaving 3 bases of the junction unmatched. This CDR3 is 14 amino acids long. Germline assignment: CDR1 SNHLY and CDR2 FYNNEI. The CDR3 DNA reads as TGTGCCAGCACAGGACTAGCGGGGTCCGGGGAGCTGTTTTTT. It encodes CASTGLAGSGELFF.

V and J are TRBV7-9 and TRBJ1-5; TRBD1 aligns across 7 bases. CDR1 is SEHNR, CDR2 FQNEAQ, per germline (reference sequence). Trimming at V came to 5 bases and at J to 7 bases, leaving 8 bases not matched to a gene. CDR3 size: 14 residues. In nucleotides, the CDR3 is TGTGCCAGCAGCCAATCGACAGGGAACCAGCCCCAGCATTTT. This sequence encodes CASSQSTGNQPQHF.

The chain uses TRBV4-1 and TRBJ1-4; 8 nucleotides align to TRBD1. V lost 2 bases, J lost 7 bases, and 6 bases stayed unmatched. CDR3 length equals 15 residues. The germline CDR1 and CDR2 sequences are MGHRA and YSYEKL. The CDR3 region has the DNA TGCGCCAGCAGCCAATACCAGGGGGCAAGTGAAAAACTGTTTTTT. As protein: CASSQYQGASEKLFF.

The chain joins TRBV6-6 to TRBJ2-7; 7 bases fit TRBD1. Germline CDR1 reads MNHNY; CDR2 reads SVGAGI (reference sequence). CDR3 length: 14 amino acids. J was trimmed by 3 bases and V by 6 bases; bases with no gene match: 8. The CDR3 here is CASRLQGSGYEQYF. CDR3 bases: TGTGCCAGCAGACTACAGGGGTCAGGCTACGAGCAGTACTTC.

This chain connects TRBV5-6 to TRBJ2-5; the match to TRBD2 covers 8 bases. The V segment lost 4 bases and the J segment 1 base; nucleotides outside the gene matches: 3. The CDR3 sequence is 14 residues long. The germline CDR1 and CDR2 sequences are SGHDT and YYEEEE. The CDR3 spells CASSPGGSQETQYF. The CDR3 DNA is TGTGCCAGCAGCCCGGGGGGGTCCCAAGAGACCCAGTACTTC.

This clone is a singleton in its sample. V usage is TRBV11-2 and J usage is TRBJ2-7; 11 nucleotides align to TRBD2. The V gene end was trimmed by 5 bases and the J gene end by 4 bases; junction bases not matched to a gene: 7. Germline lookup yields CDR1 SGHAT and CDR2 FQNNGV. The CDR3 length is 15 residues. The CDR3 reads CASSRLAGGWYEQYF. Written as DNA, the CDR3 is TGTGCCAGCAGCCGTTTAGCGGGAGGGTGGTACGAGCAGTACTTC.

Turning to this clone: This sample also contains other DNA sequences that code for the same CDR3. The J gene is TRBJ1-2, the V gene TRBV27; 9 bases are a match to TRBD1. This CDR3 region has 14 residues. CDR1 is MNHEY, CDR2 SMNVEV, per germline (reference sequence). With V trimmed by 3 bases and J by 5 bases, 4 bases remained unmatched. The CDR3, as DNA: TGTGCCAGCAGTTTCTCCGGACAGGGGTATGGCTACACCTTC. It specifies CASSFSGQGYGYTF.

The CDR3 nucleotides are TGTGCCAGCAGCCAACACGCGGATAGCACAGATACGCAGTATTTT. Protein: CASSQHADSTDTQYF. The chain is built from TRBV11-3 and TRBJ2-3; D gene unclear. Germline V gives CDR1 SGHNT, CDR2 YENEEA. This CDR3 contains 15 residues. V lost 5 bases, J lost 0 bases, and 12 bases lay in between. Full variable domain (outside the CDR3, taken from reference TRBV11-3 and TRBJ2-3): EAGVVQSPRYKIIEKKQPVAFWCNPISGHNTLYWYLQNLGQGPELLIRYENEEAVDDSQLPKDRFSAERLKGVDSTLKIQPAELGDSAVYLCASSQHADSTDTQYFGPGTRLTVL.

The V gene is TRBV5-1, the J gene TRBJ1-1; 12 nucleotides align to TRBD1. V was clipped by 5 bases and J by 7 bases; unmatched bases: 3. The CDR3 loop spans 13 amino acids. CDR1 is SGHRS and CDR2 is YFSETQ in the germline V gene. The CDR3: CASRGQGAFEAFF. In DNA, the CDR3 is TGCGCCAGCAGGGGACAGGGGGCTTTTGAAGCTTTCTTT.